This T cell receptor (beta chain) originates from a study of beta chain features in type 1 diabetes. General study results and limits: Fewer junction insertions and more nucleotide deletions appeared in type 1 diabetes patients. Naive, central memory and regulatory TCRB repertoires appeared more similar among patients than healthy donors. Across all four CD4+ subsets, people with type 1 diabetes showed modestly shorter TCRB CDR3s.

Trimming took off 3 bases at V and 5 bases at J, with 4 bases between the two ends. This CDR3 spans 11 amino acids. Germline V CDR1 and CDR2: SEHNR, FQNEAQ (reference sequence). With regard to this clone: Its antigen is undetermined. Additional DNA sequences in this sample encode the identical CDR3.

The entirety of the isolated RNA underwent reverse transcription, so expressed TCRB transcripts were sequenced. TCRdb's copy holds only in-frame clones and misses some; the assay was immunoSEQ multiplex PCR. The repertoire consists of 600,000 to 700,000 clones, with approximately 13% occurring once and the leading ten covering around 0.12%. The V and J genes are TRBV7-9 and TRBJ2-5; D is uncertain. The receptor was derived from a man aged 30 to 39 with type 1 diabetes. Sequencing was carried out using naive CD4+ T cells from blood. This CDR3 is CASSFSETQYF. Written as DNA, the CDR3 is TGTGCCAGCAGCTTCAGTGAGACCCAGTACTTC. The variable domain in full, completed from reference TRBV7-9 and TRBJ2-5, reads DTGVSQNPRHKITKRGQNVTFRCDPISEHNRLYWYRQTLGQGPEFLTYFQNEAQLEKSRLLSDRFSAERPKGSFSTLEIQRTEQGDSAMYLCASSFSETQYFGPGTRLLVL.